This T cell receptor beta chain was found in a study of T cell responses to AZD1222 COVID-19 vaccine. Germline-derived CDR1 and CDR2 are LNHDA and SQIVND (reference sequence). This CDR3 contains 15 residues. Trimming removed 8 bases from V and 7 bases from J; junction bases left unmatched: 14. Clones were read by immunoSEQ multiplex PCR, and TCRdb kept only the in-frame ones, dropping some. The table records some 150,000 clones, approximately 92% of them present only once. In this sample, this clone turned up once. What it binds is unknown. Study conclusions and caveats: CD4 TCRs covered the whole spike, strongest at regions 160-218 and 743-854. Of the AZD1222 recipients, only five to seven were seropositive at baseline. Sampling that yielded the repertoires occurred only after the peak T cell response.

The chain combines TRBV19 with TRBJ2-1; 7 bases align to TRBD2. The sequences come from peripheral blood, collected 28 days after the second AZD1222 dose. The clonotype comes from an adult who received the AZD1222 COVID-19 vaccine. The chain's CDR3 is CASGPSGMPGNEQFF. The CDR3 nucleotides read TGTGCCAGTGGCCCCAGCGGGATGCCTGGGAATGAGCAGTTCTTC.